The 28 T cell receptor beta chains below all came from one sample that was sequenced in a study of immune evolution from preneoplasia to lung adenocarcinoma. Sequenced by immunoSEQ multiplex PCR; TCRdb stores in-frame clones only, minus some. This table holds 10,000 to 12,000 clones, approximately 85% found once. Material: FFPE minimally invasive lung adenocarcinoma tissue. Source of these receptors: a person between 65 and 79 years old with lung adenocarcinoma.

The V and J genes are TRBV18 and TRBJ2-1; D is unresolved. V was shortened by 3 bases and J by 4 bases, with 13 bases between the two germline ends. Germline values: CDR1 KGHSH, CDR2 LQKENI. The CDR3 has 15 amino acids. CDR3 sequence reads: CASSPEKGLYNEQFF. CDR3 coding DNA: TGTGCCAGCTCACCCGAGAAGGGTTTATACAATGAGCAGTTCTTC.

The chain has TRBV5-1 and TRBJ1-2, with TRBD1 matching over 8 bases. Per the germline V gene, CDR1 is SGHRS and CDR2 is YFSETQ. CDR3 length equals 15 residues. V lost 0 bases to trimming and J lost 5 bases; unmatched junction nucleotides: 6. This CDR3 is CASSLGSGQEYGYTF. The CDR3, as DNA: TGCGCCAGCAGCTTGGGATCGGGACAGGAGTATGGCTACACCTTC.

The chain is built from TRBV9 and TRBJ1-2, with 8 bases lining up with TRBD1. J gave up 7 bases and V 4 bases, and 9 bases lay outside the gene matches. CDR3 size: 14 residues. CDR1 and CDR2 from the germline V gene are SGDLS and YYNGEE. The CDR3 DNA reads as TGTGCCAGCAGCTCCCCAGGGGGCGTAGGTGGCTACACCTTC. Translation: CASSSPGGVGGYTF.

The chain uses TRBV9 and TRBJ2-5; 7 bases are a match to TRBD1. The V and J ends lost 2 bases and 7 bases, in that order; junction bases with no gene match: 5. The germline V gene has CDR1 SGDLS and CDR2 YYNGEE. The CDR3 extends over 13 amino acids. The CDR3 loop reads CASSVGTERTQYF. The CDR3 DNA reads TGTGCCAGCAGCGTCGGGACAGAGCGGACCCAGTACTTC. Variable domain in full (rest from reference TRBV9 and TRBJ2-5): DSGVTQTPKHLITATGQRVTLRCSPRSGDLSVYWYQQSLDQGLQFLIQYYNGEERAKGNILERFSAQQFPDLHSELNLSSLELGDSALYFCASSVGTERTQYFGPGTRLLVL.

The V gene is TRBV18, the J gene TRBJ1-1, with 7 positions matching TRBD1. With V trimmed by 3 bases and J by 4 bases, 8 bases remained unmatched. This CDR3 has 15 residues. From germline, CDR1 is KGHSH and CDR2 LQKENI. The CDR3 protein is CASSPPTGWVTEAFF. The CDR3 DNA reads as TGTGCCAGCTCACCTCCGACAGGGTGGGTCACTGAAGCTTTCTTT.

This clone showed up just once. The J gene is TRBJ1-1, the V gene TRBV5-1; TRBD1 matches 7 bases. Germline values: CDR1 SGHRS, CDR2 YFSETQ. V shed 1 base, J shed 1 base, and the junction held 7 bases outside the gene matches. The CDR3 has 16 residues. CDR3 nucleotides: TGCGCCAGCAGCTTGTTCCGGACAGGCAAGAACACTGAAGCTTTCTTT. Protein: CASSLFRTGKNTEAFF.

The chain combines TRBV7-9 with TRBJ2-7; TRBD2 agrees at 8 bases. The CDR3 spans 13 residues. Germline CDR1 is SEHNR and CDR2 is FQNEAQ (reference sequence). V dropped 7 bases and J dropped 5; count of bases not matched to a gene: 7. This chain's CDR3 is CASTPGLDNEQYF. The CDR3 DNA is TGTGCCAGCACCCCGGGACTAGATAACGAGCAGTACTTC.

V usage is TRBV15 and J usage is TRBJ1-2; TRBD1 aligns across 7 bases. Germline CDR1 and CDR2: LNHNV and YYDKDF (reference sequence). Trimming took 1 base from V and 4 from J; bases not matched to a gene: 6. The length of the CDR3 is 15 residues. The CDR3 nucleotides are TGTGCCACCAGCAGAGGGGGCAGGGGGACCTATGGCTACACCTTC. Protein sequence: CATSRGGRGTYGYTF. The complete variable domain, with remaining parts taken from reference TRBV15 and TRBJ1-2, reads DAMVIQNPRYQVTQFGKPVTLSCSQTLNHNVMYWYQQKSSQAPKLLFHYYDKDFNNEADTPDNFQSRRPNTSFCFLDIRSPGLGDTAMYLCATSRGGRGTYGYTFGSGTRLTVV.

This sequence joins TRBV7-9 and TRBJ1-1, with 7 bases aligning to TRBD1. Germline V gene data show CDR1 as SEHNR and CDR2 as FQNEAQ (reference sequence). The ends lost 4 bases at V and 2 bases at J; junction bases unmatched: 7. The CDR3 has 15 amino acids. This chain's CDR3 is CASSSYRGSNTEAFF. The CDR3 nucleotides are TGTGCCAGCAGCTCTTACAGGGGTAGCAACACTGAAGCTTTCTTT.

This chain uses TRBV5-6 with TRBJ1-2; weak D call: TRBD1 (5 bases). There are 14 residues in the CDR3. Germline loops: CDR1 SGHDT, CDR2 YYEEEE. Trimming left V 0 bases short and J 7 bases short, with 13 bases between. The CDR3 here is CASSLGAGTRGYTF. DNA for the CDR3: TGTGCCAGCAGCTTGGGTGCAGGGACTCGTGGCTACACCTTC.

This clone was counted once. This CDR3 is CASRNAIGQQETQYF. The CDR3 DNA follows: TGTGCCAGCAGAAACGCTATAGGACAGCAAGAGACCCAGTACTTC. This rearrangement joins TRBV6-5 to TRBJ2-5; D is possibly TRBD1 (6 bases). V lost 6 bases to trimming and J lost 2 bases, with 16 bases between them. Germline V gene data show CDR1 as MNHEY and CDR2 as SVGAGI. The CDR3 length is 15 residues.

The chain recombines TRBV19 with TRBJ2-7, with TRBD1 matching over 7 bases. The CDR3 loop spans 14 amino acids. V was pared by 3 bases and J by 5 bases, with 7 bases of the junction left unmatched. The germline gives CDR1 LNHDA, CDR2 SQIVND (reference sequence). The CDR3 is CASSMGTALDEQYF. CDR3 in DNA: TGTGCCAGTAGTATGGGGACAGCCTTAGACGAGCAGTACTTC. Looking up the rest from reference TRBV19 and TRBJ2-7 gives the full variable domain: DGGITQSPKYLFRKEGQNVTLSCEQNLNHDAMYWYRQDPGQGLRLIYYSQIVNDFQKGDIAEGYSVSREKKESFPLTVTSAQKNPTAFYLCASSMGTALDEQYFGPGTRLTVT.

This clone was detected only once. This rearrangement joins TRBV28 to TRBJ2-5; D perhaps matches TRBD1 (6 bases). The V end was cut by 3 bases, the J end by 1 base, with 9 bases between. Germline lookup yields CDR1 MDHEN and CDR2 SYDVKM. This CDR3 region has 14 residues. CDR3 in amino acids: CASSFDRLQETQYF. In nucleotides, the CDR3 is TGTGCCAGCAGTTTTGACAGGCTCCAAGAGACCCAGTACTTC.

As concerns this clone: The junction departs from germline at one end; a sequencing error may be responsible. The rearrangement links TRBV18 to TRBJ1-1, with TRBD1 identical over 7 bases. In germline, CDR1 is KGHSH, CDR2 LQKENI. The CDR3 extends over 14 amino acids. The CDR3 nucleotides are TGTGCCAGCTCCCCACAGGGGCGGAGCACTGAAGCTTTCTTT. Its translation is CASSPQGRSTEAFF.

The CDR3 here is CASSVSLGASTGELFF. The CDR3 DNA sequence: TGTGCCAGCAGCGTCAGTTTGGGAGCGAGCACCGGGGAGCTGTTTTTT. The J gene is TRBJ2-2, the V gene TRBV9; a possible D gene is TRBD2 (5 bases). The V and J ends lost 2 bases and 4 bases respectively, with 15 bases between them. Germline V CDR1 and CDR2: SGDLS, YYNGEE. CDR3 length equals 16 residues.

The gene calls are TRBV11-3 and TRBJ2-7; D gene unclear. The CDR3 consists of 12 residues. Germline CDR1 is SGHNT and CDR2 is YENEEA. The V gene lost 5 bases and the J gene lost 0 bases, with 5 bases spanning the gap. The CDR3 loop is CASSLGSYEQYF. The CDR3 bases are TGTGCCAGCAGCCTGGGCTCCTACGAGCAGTACTTC.

The J gene is TRBJ2-7, the V gene TRBV6-1; TRBD1 might be the D (6 bases). Germline loops: CDR1 MNHNS, CDR2 SASEGT. This CDR3 has 14 residues. The V end lost 10 bases, the J end lost 7 bases, and 23 bases lay between the germline ends. CDR3 DNA: TGTGCCACCCTCTTCCGACTGGGGGCGGGTGAGCAGTACTTC. Translated, it gives CATLFRLGAGEQYF.

The rearrangement joins TRBV30 to TRBJ2-1; TRBD1 matches at 11 bases. V trimming: 7 bases; J trimming: 7 bases; junction bases outside the gene matches: 9. The CDR3 runs 14 residues. Germline V gene sequence: CDR1 GTSNPN, CDR2 SVGIG (reference sequence). The CDR3 DNA reads as TGTGCCTCCGGAGAGGGGACAGGGGGAAATGAGCAGTTCTTC. Its translation: CASGEGTGGNEQFF. The entire variable domain, with the rest obtained from reference TRBV30 and TRBJ2-1, is as follows: SQTIHQWPATLVQPVGSPLSLECTVEGTSNPNLYWYRQAAGRGLQLLFYSVGIGQISSEVPQNLSASRPQDRQFILSSKKLLLSDSGFYLCASGEGTGGNEQFFGPGTRLTVL.

The CDR3, as DNA: TGTGCCAGCTCACGCCCAACGGGACAGGGAAATCAGCCCCAGCATTTT. Its protein is CASSRPTGQGNQPQHF. V usage is TRBV28 and J usage is TRBJ1-5; 9 bases match TRBD1. The CDR3 runs to 16 residues. Germline CDR1 MDHEN, CDR2 SYDVKM. Losses at the gene ends were 8 bases for V and 4 bases for J; bases not matched to a gene: 12.

This clone was seen a handful of times. V gene TRBV28 combines with J gene TRBJ2-7; 7 bases are a match to TRBD1. CDR1 is MDHEN, CDR2 SYDVKM, per germline. This CDR3 contains 14 residues. The junction had 5 bases not matched to a gene; V was cut back by 5 bases and J by 1 base. This CDR3 is CASSVDRVSYEQYF. CDR3 nucleotide sequence: TGTGCCAGCAGTGTAGACAGGGTATCCTACGAGCAGTACTTC. The entire variable domain, with the rest obtained from reference TRBV28 and TRBJ2-7, is as follows: DVKVTQSSRYLVKRTGEKVFLECVQDMDHENMFWYRQDPGLGLRLIYFSYDVKMKEKGDIPEGYSVSREKKERFSLILESASTNQTSMYLCASSVDRVSYEQYFGPGTRLTVT.

This clone was seen more than once but under ten times. This chain connects TRBV5-1 to TRBJ1-2; 8 positions agree with TRBD1. Trimming at V came to 2 bases and at J to 4 bases, leaving 4 bases not matched to a gene. This CDR3 is built from 14 residues. The germline V gene has CDR1 SGHRS and CDR2 YFSETQ. The CDR3 reads CASSFPGQVYGYTF. In nucleotides, the CDR3 is TGCGCCAGCAGCTTTCCGGGACAGGTCTATGGCTACACCTTC.

The chain couples TRBV19 to TRBJ2-1; possible D gene TRBD1, 6 bases. Germline V CDR1 and CDR2: LNHDA, SQIVND (reference sequence). Trimming left V 1 base short and J 7 bases short, with 8 bases between. The CDR3 is 13 residues long. The CDR3 bases are TGTGCCAGTAGTATAGGCAGGGGAAATGAGCAGTTCTTC. This sequence encodes CASSIGRGNEQFF.

The J gene is TRBJ2-1, the V gene TRBV4-1; no clear D gene. The germline CDR1 and CDR2 sequences are MGHRA and YSYEKL. Trimming removed 3 bases from V and 3 bases from J, with 12 bases in between. CDR3 length equals 15 residues. This CDR3 reads CASSQGLVFYNEQFF. CDR3 sequence (DNA): TGCGCCAGCAGCCAGGGTTTGGTTTTCTACAATGAGCAGTTCTTC.

The chain has TRBV4-1 and TRBJ2-3, with D uncertain. V was cut by 0 bases and J by 0 bases, with 7 bases left in between. CDR1 and CDR2 (germline): MGHRA, YSYEKL. The CDR3 runs 15 residues. For the CDR3, the DNA is TGCGCCAGCAGCCAAGAACCGGGTAGCACAGATACGCAGTATTTT. Protein: CASSQEPGSTDTQYF.

This rearrangement joins TRBV2 to TRBJ1-2, with 9 bases fitting TRBD1. Germline V lookup: CDR1 SNHLY, CDR2 FYNNEI. V lost 6 bases to trimming and J lost 3 bases; unmatched junction nucleotides: 5. The CDR3 sequence is 14 residues long. In DNA, the CDR3 is TGTGCCAGCAGGGGGACAGGGAGGGACTATGGCTACACCTTC. Protein product: CASRGTGRDYGYTF.

A remark on this clone: This sample includes further DNA sequences coding for the same CDR3. V gene TRBV5-1 combines with J gene TRBJ1-5; TRBD1 matches 7 bases. CDR3 size: 15 residues. Germline V lookup: CDR1 SGHRS, CDR2 YFSETQ. Germline trimming cut 4 bases from V and 0 bases from J; bases unmatched to any gene: 4. CDR3 nucleotides: TGCGCCAGCAGCCCCAGGGGGGATAGCAATCAGCCCCAGCATTTT. It translates to CASSPRGDSNQPQHF.

This rearrangement joins TRBV28 to TRBJ2-7, with 7 bases aligning to TRBD1. Unmatched junction bases numbered 8, after V lost 4 bases and J lost 2 bases. Germline V CDR1 and CDR2: MDHEN, SYDVKM. CDR3 size: 15 residues. CDR3: CASSWTRDSPYEQYF. CDR3 coding DNA: TGTGCCAGCAGTTGGACCCGGGACAGTCCCTACGAGCAGTACTTC.

The chain is built from TRBV9 and TRBJ2-5; 9 nucleotides line up with TRBD2. The CDR3 extends over 16 amino acids. The ends lost 0 bases at V and 4 bases at J; junction bases unmatched: 7. Germline-derived CDR1 and CDR2 are SGDLS and YYNGEE. CDR3 in DNA: TGTGCCAGCAGCGTAGTGGGAGCGGGGGGAGGAGAGACCCAGTACTTC. As protein: CASSVVGAGGGETQYF.